The 27 T cell receptor beta chains given below trace back to one sample, sequenced in a study of T cells after yellow fever vaccination. A single record per CDR3 protein comes from TCRdb applying MiXCR to the 5' RACE reads. The table has under 250,000 distinct CDR3 sequences, about 7% seen once. Here the sequenced sample was CD4+ T cells sorted from PBMCs, taken 15 days after the yellow fever booster vaccination. The source of these receptors is a man aged 25 to 40 who received the YFV17D yellow fever vaccine.

This chain uses TRBV14 with TRBJ2-3; no firm D call. Germline CDR1 reads SGHDN; CDR2 reads FVKESK. The CDR3 loop spans 13 amino acids. Trimming stripped 4 bases from V and 4 bases from J, with 9 bases between. The CDR3 is CASSRASADTQYF. The CDR3 DNA is TGTGCCAGCAGCCGAGCGTCTGCAGATACGCAGTATTTT.

This clonotype has a count of ten or more. The chain joins TRBV29-1 to TRBJ2-5; TRBD2 aligns across 7 bases. The CDR3 contains 13 residues. Trimming cost V 4 bases and J 3 bases; bases outside gene matches: 5. Per the germline V gene, CDR1 is SQVTM and CDR2 is ANQGSEA. CDR3 sequence reads: CSVVLGGEETQYF. The CDR3 DNA is TGCAGCGTTGTGTTGGGGGGGGAAGAGACCCAGTACTTC.

This clonotype was detected many times. This chain uses TRBV12-3 or TRBV12-4 with TRBJ2-3; 7 bases match TRBD2. J gave up 2 bases and V 6 bases, and 8 bases lay outside the gene matches. There are 15 residues in the CDR3. For the CDR3, the DNA is TGTGCCAGCAGCCTGATAGCGGGCGACACAGATACGCAGTATTTT. This codes for CASSLIAGDTDTQYF.

This clonotype has just a few counts. The chain uses TRBV7-6 and TRBJ2-7, with TRBD1 matching 7 bases. The CDR3 extends over 12 amino acids. V lost 5 bases and J lost 9; bases outside the gene matches: 7. The V gene's germline CDR1 is SGHVS and CDR2 FNYEAQ. CDR3 bases: TGTGCCAGCAGCCAGGGGGACAGCCGGCAGTACTTC. Residues: CASSQGDSRQYF.

The table lists this clonotype with a few counts. V is TRBV7-2 and J is TRBJ2-5, with D possibly matching TRBD2 (6 bases). Germline values: CDR1 SGHTA, CDR2 FQGNSA. With 7 bases removed from V and 5 bases from J, the gap between germline ends came to 20 bases. CDR3 length: 15 residues. For the CDR3, the DNA is TGTGCCAGCACCCGACCCGGGGGTTCCGGCGAGACCCAGTACTTC. This codes for CASTRPGGSGETQYF.

This clonotype was counted ten times or more. The chain couples TRBV10-3 to TRBJ2-7; TRBD2 matches 10 bases. Germline loops: CDR1 ENHRY, CDR2 SYGVKD. This CDR3 comprises 17 residues. J gave up 7 bases and V 2 bases, and 14 bases lay outside the gene matches. The CDR3: CAISEGLAARRSGEQYF. As DNA, the CDR3 is TGTGCCATCAGTGAGGGACTAGCGGCCCGGAGGAGTGGTGAGCAGTACTTC.

The chain carries TRBV7-2 and TRBJ2-3; 9 bases are a match to TRBD2. Germline-derived CDR1 and CDR2 are SGHTA and FQGNSA. CDR3 size: 16 residues. The V and J ends lost 3 bases and 2 bases, in that order; junction bases with no gene match: 6. CDR3 in amino acids: CASSFSGGRPTDTQYF. The CDR3 coding sequence is TGTGCCAGCAGCTTCAGCGGGGGGCGCCCCACAGATACGCAGTATTTT.

A remark on this clonotype: Possible read error: a much larger clone is one base away. The V gene is TRBV20-1, the J gene TRBJ2-5; 9 bases are shared with TRBD1. This CDR3 comprises 16 residues. Germline loops: CDR1 DFQATT, CDR2 SNEGSKA (reference sequence). CDR3 sequence reads: CCARVAGGTGRETQYF. CDR3 nucleotides: TGCTGTGCTAGAGTTGCCGGAGGGACAGGGCGAGAGACCCAGTACTTC.

This clonotype was seen many times. The chain carries TRBV7-8 and TRBJ2-3; D ambiguous. The CDR3 runs to 13 residues. The V gene's germline CDR1 is SGHVS and CDR2 FQNEAQ. V gave up 4 bases and J gave up 4 bases, with 9 bases separating them. This CDR3 is CASSSPQADTQYF. CDR3 coding DNA: TGTGCCAGCAGCTCCCCCCAGGCAGATACGCAGTATTTT.

This clonotype was detected only a few times. The rearrangement uses TRBV5-1 and TRBJ2-7; 9 nucleotides match TRBD2. After removal of 4 bases from V and 7 bases from J, the junction contained 9 bases not matched to a gene. The CDR3 sequence is 14 residues long. Germline V CDR1 and CDR2: SGHRS, YFSETQ. CDR3 sequence: CASSPTSGALEQYF. CDR3 coding DNA: TGCGCCAGCAGCCCGACTAGCGGCGCTTTAGAGCAGTACTTC.

V and J are TRBV3-1 and TRBJ2-1; 9 nucleotides align to TRBD2. The CDR3 loop spans 16 amino acids. Unmatched junction bases numbered 6, after V lost 3 bases and J lost 3 bases. The germline V gene has CDR1 LGHDT and CDR2 YNNKEL (reference sequence). This CDR3 reads CASSQRGLAVYNEQFF. DNA of the CDR3: TGTGCCAGCAGCCAGAGGGGACTAGCAGTCTACAATGAGCAGTTCTTC.

The chain recombines TRBV29-1 with TRBJ2-2, with D hard to call. V was pared by 4 bases and J by 1 base, with 10 bases between. The V gene's germline CDR1 is SQVTM and CDR2 ANQGSEA. The CDR3 loop spans 14 amino acids. CDR3 nucleotides: TGCAGCGTTGGAATTGGCCAGAACACCGGGGAGCTGTTTTTT. This codes for CSVGIGQNTGELFF.

This chain uses TRBV10-1 with TRBJ2-3; 10 nucleotides agree with TRBD1. This CDR3 comprises 17 residues. The V gene end was trimmed by 0 bases and the J gene end by 3 bases; junction bases not matched to a gene: 6. Germline lookup yields CDR1 WNHNN and CDR2 SYGVQD (reference sequence). The CDR3 DNA is TGCGCCAGCAGTGAGTCGGGGACAGGGGCCAGGACAGATACGCAGTATTTT. Translating gives CASSESGTGARTDTQYF.

V gene TRBV7-2 combines with J gene TRBJ1-6; weak D call: TRBD1 (6 bases). Germline V gene sequence: CDR1 SGHTA, CDR2 FQGNSA. V lost 5 bases and J lost 9, with 14 bases in between. This CDR3 is built from 14 residues. The CDR3 DNA reads TGTGCCAGCAGCCTCAAGCAGGACAGTTCACCCCTCCACTTT. Translated: CASSLKQDSSPLHF.

This clonotype was recorded only once. The J gene is TRBJ2-1, the V gene TRBV11-3; TRBD1 agrees at 9 bases. This CDR3 has 15 amino acids. The V gene's germline CDR1 is SGHNT and CDR2 YENEEA. After removal of 1 base from V and 7 bases from J, the junction contained 5 bases not matched to a gene. CDR3 nucleotides: TGTGCCAGCAGCTTAGGGGACAGGGTACGGAATGAGCAGTTCTTC. Protein: CASSLGDRVRNEQFF. Full variable domain (missing parts from reference TRBV11-3 and TRBJ2-1): EAGVVQSPRYKIIEKKQPVAFWCNPISGHNTLYWYLQNLGQGPELLIRYENEEAVDDSQLPKDRFSAERLKGVDSTLKIQPAELGDSAVYLCASSLGDRVRNEQFFGPGTRLTVL.

This chain joins TRBV20-1 and TRBJ2-5, with TRBD2 identical over 9 bases. This CDR3 spans 18 amino acids. The germline CDR1 and CDR2 sequences are DFQATT and SNEGSKA (reference sequence). With V trimmed by 4 bases and J by 5 bases, 20 bases remained unmatched. In nucleotides, the CDR3 is TGCAGTGCTATAGGCCCGGCTAGCGGGAACCTAGGACGGGAGACCCAGTACTTC. This sequence encodes CSAIGPASGNLGRETQYF.

Many counts were recorded for this clonotype. CDR3 loop: CASSEPRTTGGRTSYVNEQFF. CDR3 nucleotide sequence: TGTGCCAGCAGTGAGCCCCGAACAACAGGGGGCCGAACTAGCTACGTTAATGAGCAGTTCTTC. The J gene is TRBJ2-1, the V gene TRBV2; 9 bases line up with TRBD1. Germline V gene sequence: CDR1 SNHLY, CDR2 FYNNEI. J lost 7 bases, V lost 3 bases, and 25 bases had no gene match. This CDR3 has 21 residues.

This clonotype was seen a few times. The chain links TRBV6-1 to TRBJ1-5, with TRBD1 as a possible D gene (6 bases). The V gene lost 3 bases and the J gene lost 1 base, with 10 bases spanning the gap. The CDR3 has 15 residues. CDR1 is MNHNS and CDR2 is SASEGT in the germline V gene. The CDR3 protein is CASSDHDRSNQPQHF. The CDR3 region has the DNA TGTGCCAGCAGTGACCACGACAGGAGCAATCAGCCCCAGCATTTT.

This clonotype was picked up a small number of times. The chain recombines TRBV12-3 or TRBV12-4 with TRBJ2-5, with 8 bases that match TRBD1. With 7 bases clipped from V and 5 bases from J, the junction kept 12 bases outside the gene matches. This CDR3 contains 15 residues. CDR3 coding DNA: TGTGCCAGCAACTCACGGACAGGGAGAGGGGAGACCCAGTACTTC. Translating it yields CASNSRTGRGETQYF.

In this sample, this clonotype turned up many times. This chain uses TRBV5-1 with TRBJ2-3, with D possibly being TRBD2 (5 bases). Trimming removed 0 bases from V and 8 bases from J, with 16 bases in between. Per germline, CDR1 SGHRS and CDR2 YFSETQ. The CDR3 contains 15 residues. The CDR3 region has the DNA TGCGCCAGCAGCTTGGAAGAGCGGATCCCCGCTACGCAGTATTTT. Amino acid sequence: CASSLEERIPATQYF.

The rearrangement links TRBV6-2 or TRBV6-3 to TRBJ2-1; TRBD2 matches at 10 bases. The CDR3 is made up of 13 amino acids. V shed 0 bases, J shed 12 bases, and the junction held 2 bases outside the gene matches. Per the germline V gene, CDR1 is MNHEY and CDR2 is SVGEGT. The CDR3 DNA reads as TGTGCCAGCAGTTACTCGACTAGCGGGTCGCAGTTCTTC. This translates into CASSYSTSGSQFF.

This clonotype showed up many times. The rearrangement links TRBV3-1 to TRBJ2-1; 8 bases map to TRBD2. This CDR3 is 15 amino acids long. CDR1 is LGHDT and CDR2 is YNNKEL in the germline V gene (reference sequence). V lost 4 bases, J lost 4 bases, and 6 bases stayed unmatched. For the CDR3, the DNA is TGTGCCAGCAGCCTTACTAGCGGAGAGTACAATGAGCAGTTCTTC. This gives the protein CASSLTSGEYNEQFF.

This clonotype was picked up a small number of times. This chain uses TRBV11-2 with TRBJ2-5; no firm D call. This CDR3 contains 17 residues. V was pared by 5 bases and J by 2 bases, with 21 bases between. The germline V gene has CDR1 SGHAT and CDR2 FQNNGV. CDR3 sequence: CASSPTHKAKTQETQYF. The CDR3 DNA is TGTGCCAGCAGCCCCACCCACAAGGCAAAAACTCAAGAGACCCAGTACTTC.

This clonotype appeared many times. The genes are TRBV20-1 and TRBJ2-1, with 14 bases aligning to TRBD2. CDR1 and CDR2 (germline): DFQATT, SNEGSKA (reference sequence). CDR3 length equals 17 residues. The V segment lost 2 bases and the J segment 4 bases; nucleotides outside the gene matches: 7. CDR3 sequence reads: CSARSGTSGSWYNEQFF. The CDR3 DNA sequence: TGCAGTGCTAGATCCGGGACTAGCGGGAGTTGGTACAATGAGCAGTTCTTC.

This clonotype was detected many times. The chain joins TRBV29-1 to TRBJ2-1; D gene uncertain. CDR1 is SQVTM, CDR2 ANQGSEA, per germline. The V end was cut by 7 bases, the J end by 9 bases, with 16 bases between. CDR3 length equals 12 residues. The CDR3 DNA reads TGCAGCGGCCACCTCAATGGGCGTGAGCAGTTCTTC. Its translation: CSGHLNGREQFF.

This clonotype came up once. The chain employs TRBV6-2 or TRBV6-3 and TRBJ1-2, with D perhaps TRBD1 (6 bases). V was trimmed by 5 bases and J by 1 base, leaving 14 bases between them. Germline CDR1 and CDR2: MNHEY and SVGEGT. The CDR3 has 15 amino acids. Here the CDR3 DNA reads TGTGCCAGCAGTCTCCTACAGGACAGTAACTATGGCTACACCTTC. Protein product: CASSLLQDSNYGYTF.

This clonotype came up a few times. This sequence joins TRBV20-1 and TRBJ2-7; tentative D call: TRBD1 (7 bases). This CDR3 comprises 13 residues. In germline, CDR1 is DFQATT, CDR2 SNEGSKA (reference sequence). V lost 1 base, J lost 5 bases, and 12 bases lay in between. Written as DNA, the CDR3 is TGCAGTGCTAGAGGACAGGGAGGAAACGAGCAGTACTTC. It encodes CSARGQGGNEQYF.